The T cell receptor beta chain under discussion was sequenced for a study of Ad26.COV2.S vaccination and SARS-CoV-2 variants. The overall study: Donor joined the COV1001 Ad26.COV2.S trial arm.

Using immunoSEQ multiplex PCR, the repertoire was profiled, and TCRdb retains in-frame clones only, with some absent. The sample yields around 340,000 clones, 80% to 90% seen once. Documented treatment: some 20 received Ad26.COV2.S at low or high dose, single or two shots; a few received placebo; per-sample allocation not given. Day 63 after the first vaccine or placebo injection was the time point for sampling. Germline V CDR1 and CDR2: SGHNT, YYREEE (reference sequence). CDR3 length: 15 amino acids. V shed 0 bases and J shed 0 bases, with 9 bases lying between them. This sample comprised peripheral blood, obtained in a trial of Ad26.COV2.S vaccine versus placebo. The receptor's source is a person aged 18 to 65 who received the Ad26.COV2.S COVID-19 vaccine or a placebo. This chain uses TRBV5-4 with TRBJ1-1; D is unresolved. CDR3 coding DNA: TGTGCCAGCAGCTTGGACAGAATTATGAACACTGAAGCTTTCTTT. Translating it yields CASSLDRIMNTEAFF.